Sequencing of this T cell receptor (beta chain) was carried out in a study of blood T cell repertoires in COVID-19. On the study more broadly: Samples representing acute and convalescent COVID-19 were sourced from the United States, Italy and Spain. The cDNA or gDNA used as material had been derived from T cells, B-cell-depleted T cells, or PBMCs.

Trimming pared 5 bases from V and 3 bases from J, leaving 14 bases between. Per the germline V gene, CDR1 is MNHEY and CDR2 is SVGAGI. This CDR3 comprises 15 residues. Recruited during active infection, patients (from Seattle) were subsequently followed longitudinally. As originally analysed: Reference gene primer amplification in the assay estimated nucleated cell counts. Here immunoSEQ multiplex PCR was the method, and the copy in TCRdb shows in-frame clones only, minus some. The V and J calls and clone size were taken over from that table, and D and trimming were inferred from the DNA. The sample includes around 430,000 clones, approximately 90% seen only once; the top ten take over 9.5%.

Sequencing input: peripheral blood. The chain is built from TRBV6-5 and TRBJ2-1; no clear D gene. This clonotype originated in a woman aged 45-59 years with COVID-19, enrolled during active disease. The CDR3 coding sequence is TGTGCCAGCAGTCTTTCCCCAGGCATCTACAATGAGCAGTTCTTC. Its translation is CASSLSPGIYNEQFF.